This is a list of T cell receptor beta chains from one sample in a study of CD4 T cells in relation to SARS-CoV-2 and coronaviruses. Their cognate antigens are unknown. The protocol was immunoSEQ multiplex PCR, while the TCRdb copy is restricted to in-frame clones and leaves out a portion. This table has around 45,000 clones, over 75% appearing once. Material for sequencing was naive CD4+ T cells from PBMCs, cultured in vitro. Receptor source: an adult with COVID-19. The CDR3 runs from the conserved cysteine through the conserved F or W. Each record gives: V gene, J gene, CDR3 protein.

v_gene: TRBV10-3
j_gene: TRBJ2-5
CDR3aa: CAISEFGGQETQYF

v_gene: TRBV2
j_gene: TRBJ1-1
CDR3aa: CASSERTNTEAFF

v_gene: TRBV5-1
j_gene: TRBJ2-7
CDR3aa: CASSYRSGNTYEQYF

v_gene: TRBV9
j_gene: TRBJ2-1
CDR3aa: CASSGQRDSFNEQFF

v_gene: TRBV28
j_gene: TRBJ1-6
CDR3aa: CASSLPGRGGDSPLHF

v_gene: TRBV5-1
j_gene: TRBJ2-5
CDR3aa: CASSLTQETQYF

v_gene: TRBV5-1
j_gene: TRBJ2-7
CDR3aa: CASSPVGSGRAYEQYF

v_gene: TRBV29-1
j_gene: TRBJ2-2
CDR3aa: CSVEVLSPGELFF

v_gene: TRBV28
j_gene: TRBJ2-1
CDR3aa: CASSLSSGVQAEPFF

v_gene: TRBV4-3
j_gene: TRBJ2-7
CDR3aa: CASSQVEGTEQYF

v_gene: TRBV27
j_gene: TRBJ2-2
CDR3aa: CASTRGLSTGELFF

v_gene: TRBV4-3
j_gene: TRBJ2-3
CDR3aa: CASSQFRDSSTDTQYF

v_gene: TRBV6-5
j_gene: TRBJ2-5
CDR3aa: CASSRKETQYF

v_gene: TRBV5-4
j_gene: TRBJ2-7
CDR3aa: CASSLGQGAYEQYF

v_gene: TRBV4-2
j_gene: TRBJ2-7
CDR3aa: CASSQDDSGGSYEQYF

v_gene: TRBV27
j_gene: TRBJ1-1
CDR3aa: CASRYQGPHTEAFF

v_gene: TRBV5-4
j_gene: TRBJ2-3
CDR3aa: CASSLTMARTDTQYF

v_gene: TRBV7-3
j_gene: TRBJ1-4
CDR3aa: CASSSNQGEKLFF

v_gene: TRBV5-1
j_gene: TRBJ2-1
CDR3aa: CASSLAGSYPLGEQFF

v_gene: TRBV7-9
j_gene: TRBJ1-3
CDR3aa: CASSHRGREAGNTIYF

v_gene: TRBV7-3
j_gene: TRBJ1-4
CDR3aa: CASRSGGSNEKLFF

v_gene: TRBV4-1
j_gene: TRBJ2-2
CDR3aa: CASNQPSRITTGELFF

v_gene: TRBV6-4
j_gene: TRBJ2-3
CDR3aa: CASSDSLAGADTQYF

v_gene: TRBV11-3
j_gene: TRBJ2-1
CDR3aa: CASSLERQGVYNEQFF

v_gene: TRBV6-5
j_gene: TRBJ2-5
CDR3aa: CASSYSIRGETQYF

v_gene: TRBV28
j_gene: TRBJ2-2
CDR3aa: CASGEQPNTGELFF

v_gene: TRBV10-3
j_gene: TRBJ1-2
CDR3aa: CAIRTGEGIGSYTF

v_gene: TRBV27
j_gene: TRBJ2-7
CDR3aa: CASSLLTGDWEQYF

v_gene: TRBV11-2
j_gene: TRBJ2-2
CDR3aa: CASSSLISSGGNTGELFF

v_gene: TRBV15
j_gene: TRBJ2-1
CDR3aa: CATSSGPTSYNEQFF

v_gene: TRBV15
j_gene: TRBJ2-5
CDR3aa: CATTFGSQETQYF

v_gene: TRBV30
j_gene: TRBJ1-1
CDR3aa: CAWSVLEMNTEAFF

v_gene: TRBV7-9
j_gene: TRBJ2-1
CDR3aa: CASRSGTGSADEQFF

v_gene: TRBV7-2
j_gene: TRBJ1-1
CDR3aa: CASASNRADTEAFF

v_gene: TRBV5-4
j_gene: TRBJ2-7
CDR3aa: CASSLDTNGAEQYF

v_gene: TRBV7-3
j_gene: TRBJ2-2
CDR3aa: CASSRQGDLNTGELFF

v_gene: TRBV18
j_gene: TRBJ1-1
CDR3aa: CASSLTGANTEAFF

v_gene: TRBV4-3
j_gene: TRBJ2-3
CDR3aa: CASSQDRLASSTDTQYF

v_gene: TRBV18
j_gene: TRBJ2-7
CDR3aa: CASSPTAYEQYF

v_gene: TRBV7-9
j_gene: TRBJ2-2
CDR3aa: CASSLGGSGTGELFF

v_gene: TRBV3-1/TRBV3-2
j_gene: TRBJ2-7
CDR3aa: CASSQVSEGNYEQYF

v_gene: TRBV9
j_gene: TRBJ2-7
CDR3aa: CASSVAGAGASPYEQYF

v_gene: TRBV5-1
j_gene: TRBJ2-5
CDR3aa: CASSPPLPETQYF

v_gene: TRBV11-2
j_gene: TRBJ2-1
CDR3aa: CASSPTGRHIGNEQFF

v_gene: TRBV9
j_gene: TRBJ2-1
CDR3aa: CASSVATVWNEQFF

v_gene: TRBV28
j_gene: TRBJ2-7
CDR3aa: CASSLERAWSHEQYF

v_gene: TRBV10-3
j_gene: TRBJ1-4
CDR3aa: CAISESQGAGEKLFF

v_gene: TRBV30
j_gene: TRBJ2-5
CDR3aa: CAWSVWTGNLETQYF

v_gene: TRBV14
j_gene: TRBJ2-1
CDR3aa: CASSLGSMGLAGDGEQFF

v_gene: TRBV19
j_gene: TRBJ2-5
CDR3aa: CASRASSETQYF

v_gene: TRBV29-1
j_gene: TRBJ2-2
CDR3aa: CSVEGAAGGPSTGELFF

v_gene: TRBV7-9
j_gene: TRBJ2-3
CDR3aa: CASSLGTGLDTQYF

v_gene: TRBV6-6
j_gene: TRBJ2-1
CDR3aa: CASSLAGPQFF

v_gene: TRBV30
j_gene: TRBJ2-3
CDR3aa: CAWNAGSTDTQYF

v_gene: TRBV5-1
j_gene: TRBJ2-7
CDR3aa: CASSPTSYEQYF